This is a list of T cell receptor beta chains from one sample in a study of blood T cell repertoires in COVID-19. This table comes from immunoSEQ multiplex PCR, and its TCRdb copy is limited to in-frame clones, with some not included. The data contain some 170,000 clones, 75% to 85% of them singletons. The material sequenced was PBMCs or T cells enriched from blood (not recorded which). These TCRs come from a man in his fifties who had recovered from COVID-19. Each CDR3 is given with its conserved first and last residue. Fields, in order: CDR3 DNA, CDR3 protein, V gene, D gene, J gene, clone size. D genes are given only for firm matches. Only part of the rows carry a size: once, few, many, or a class if the clone is expanded.

TGTGCCAGCAGCCCTGGAAGACAGGGGAAGGGTGGCTACACCTTC,CASSPGRQGKGGYTF,TRBV5-5,TRBD1,TRBJ1-2,.
TGCGCCAGCTCCCCGGCATTAGGAGACACTGAAGCTTTCTTT,CASSPALGDTEAFF,TRBV5-1,.,TRBJ1-1,.
TGTGCCAGCAGCGGTCGGGGAGGAAACGAGCAGTACTTC,CASSGRGGNEQYF,TRBV11-1,.,TRBJ2-7,.
TGCGCCAGCAGCCAAAGGCTAGCGGGGGGGCAAGGTGAGCAGTTCTTC,CASSQRLAGGQGEQFF,TRBV4-1,TRBD2,TRBJ2-1,once
TGCGCCAGCAGGACGGCAGGAGGGGCAGATACGCAGTATTTT,CASRTAGGADTQYF,TRBV5-1,.,TRBJ2-3,.
TGTGCCAGCAGCTTAGATTTGACAGGGCGAGGCTCCTACAATGAGCAGTTCTTC,CASSLDLTGRGSYNEQFF,TRBV11-2,TRBD1,TRBJ2-1,.
TGTGCCAGCAATAGGGACAGCTTAGGGCCCCAGCATTTT,CASNRDSLGPQHF,TRBV6-5,TRBD1,TRBJ1-5,.
TGTGCCAGCAGTCCCCGCTCAATGAGCTATGGCTACACCTTC,CASSPRSMSYGYTF,TRBV27,.,TRBJ1-2,.
TGTGCCAGCAGCCGTCTCCAATCCGTGACAGGGCTGAACACTGAAGCTTTCTTT,CASSRLQSVTGLNTEAFF,TRBV28,TRBD1,TRBJ1-1,.
TGTGCCAGCAGTAGGACAGGGGATCAGCCCCAGCATTTT,CASSRTGDQPQHF,TRBV9,TRBD1,TRBJ1-5,.
TGTGCCAGTAGTTTAGGGGGCCCGAGCTCCTACAATGAGCAGTTCTTC,CASSLGGPSSYNEQFF,TRBV19,TRBD1,TRBJ2-1,.
TGTGCCAGCTCACCAAGAACACAGGGAATCGAGCAGTACTTC,CASSPRTQGIEQYF,TRBV18,.,TRBJ2-7,.
TGTGCCAGCAGAAAGACAGGGGGCGCGGCAGATACGCAGTATTTT,CASRKTGGAADTQYF,TRBV6-5,TRBD1,TRBJ2-3,.
TGCGCCAGCCGACAGCCCCCGTACGAGCAGTACTTC,CASRQPPYEQYF,TRBV5-1,.,TRBJ2-7,few
TGTGCCAGCACCGGAGGTGGGACTAGCCGTCACGGGGAGCAGTTCTTC,CASTGGGTSRHGEQFF,TRBV28,TRBD2,TRBJ2-1,.
TGTGCCAGCAGCGTAGCATCAGGGGGACTAGAGACCCAGTACTTC,CASSVASGGLETQYF,TRBV9,.,TRBJ2-5,.
TGCGCCAGCAGCTTGGTGGGTCAGGCTGGCTACACCTTC,CASSLVGQAGYTF,TRBV5-1,.,TRBJ1-2,.
TGTGCCAGCCATACCGGGACAGTTAATTCACCCCTCCACTTT,CASHTGTVNSPLHF,TRBV2,TRBD1,TRBJ1-6,.
TGTGCCAGCAGCTCGACTAGCGGGGTAAACAATGAGCAGTTCTTC,CASSSTSGVNNEQFF,TRBV7-2,TRBD2,TRBJ2-1,.
TGCAGCGTGAAGAGGGGGCAGGGCGCCTACGAGCAGTACTTC,CSVKRGQGAYEQYF,TRBV29-1,TRBD1,TRBJ2-7,.
TGTGCTAGTGGCCTTGGAGGGAACGCTGGAAACACCATATATTTT,CASGLGGNAGNTIYF,TRBV12-5,.,TRBJ1-3,.
TGTGCCAGCAGGCCTCGCAGGGAAGGAAACACCATATATTTT,CASRPRREGNTIYF,TRBV6-5,.,TRBJ1-3,.
TGTGCCAGCAGCCGTGGGACAGCTGGAAACACCATATATTTT,CASSRGTAGNTIYF,TRBV6-5,TRBD1,TRBJ1-3,.
TGTGCCAGCAGCGAGAGTAATTCACCCCTCCACTTT,CASSESNSPLHF,TRBV9,.,TRBJ1-6,.
TGTGCCAGCAGGCCACAACGGACACTTTATAATTCACCCCTCCACTTT,CASRPQRTLYNSPLHF,TRBV27,.,TRBJ1-6,.
TGCGCCAGCACTCCTCGACAGGGGGCAGAGACCCAGTACTTC,CASTPRQGAETQYF,TRBV5-1,TRBD1,TRBJ2-5,.
TGCGCCAGCAGCTATGGGACAGGGGGCCAAACCCGAGAGACCCAGTACTTC,CASSYGTGGQTRETQYF,TRBV5-1,TRBD1,TRBJ2-5,.
TGCGCCAGCAGCCTGGGGACTAGCGGGGGCTACGAGCAGTACTTC,CASSLGTSGGYEQYF,TRBV5-1,TRBD2,TRBJ2-7,.
TGCGCCAGCAGCTTGGGAGTCGGCAGGGCTAACTATGGCTACACCTTC,CASSLGVGRANYGYTF,TRBV5-1,.,TRBJ1-2,.
TGTGCCAGCAGCGCTACAGGTGGTATGGCCGGGGAGCTGTTTTTT,CASSATGGMAGELFF,TRBV9,.,TRBJ2-2,.
TGTGCCAGCAGCTTAGGTGGGACAGGGGACCGGGGCTATGGCTACACCTTC,CASSLGGTGDRGYGYTF,TRBV7-2,TRBD1,TRBJ1-2,.